The rows below give T cell receptor beta chains drawn from one sample of a study of shared clonotypes between healthy human individuals. TCRdb's copy holds only in-frame clones and misses some; the assay was immunoSEQ multiplex PCR. The table includes about 2.4 million clones, approximately 90% detected once. Material for sequencing was naive CD4+ T cells sorted from blood. The origin of the receptors is a man between 18 and 29 years old in good health. The CDR3 runs from the conserved cysteine through the conserved F or W. D genes are given only for firm matches. Clone size is stated in some rows and not others, as once, few, many or a class when expanded.

CAMNTGNTGELFF | TGTGCCATGAATACGGGGAACACCGGGGAGCTGTTTTTT | TRBV10-3 | . | . | TRBJ2-2
CASFPGIPGNTIYF | TGTGCCAGCTTCCCCGGTATTCCTGGAAACACCATATATTTT | TRBV6-1 | . | . | TRBJ1-3
CASPRGGGGYTF | TGTGCCAGTCCCCGCGGGGGTGGGGGCTACACCTTC | TRBV6-4 | . | . | TRBJ1-2
CSVEDNPVTEAFF | TGCAGCGTTGAAGATAACCCAGTCACTGAAGCTTTCTTT | TRBV29-1 | once | . | TRBJ1-1
CASSKRDGVTQETQYF | TGCGCCAGCAGTAAAAGGGACGGAGTTACCCAAGAGACCCAGTACTTC | TRBV23-1 | . | . | TRBJ2-5
CATQVRGQGNTIYF | TGTGCCACCCAAGTAAGGGGACAGGGAAACACCATATATTTT | TRBV19 | . | TRBD1 | TRBJ1-3
CASSSDRGGYGYTF | TGCGCCAGCAGCTCGGACAGGGGAGGGTATGGCTACACCTTC | TRBV5-1 | . | TRBD1 | TRBJ1-2
CSAGAEVYGYTF | TGCAGCGCGGGGGCGGAGGTCTATGGCTACACCTTC | TRBV29-1 | few | . | TRBJ1-2
CASSVDSSYGYTF | TGCGCCAGCAGCGTGGACAGTTCATATGGCTACACCTTC | TRBV5-1 | . | . | TRBJ1-2
CASLPGMVGDGYTF | TGTGCCAGCTTACCGGGGATGGTCGGTGATGGCTACACCTTC | TRBV6-1 | once | . | TRBJ1-2
CSVEKDRGQPQHF | TGCAGCGTTGAGAAGGACAGGGGTCAGCCCCAGCATTTT | TRBV29-1 | . | TRBD1 | TRBJ1-5
CASSQGQSAYNEQFF | TGCGCCAGCAGCCAGGGACAGTCGGCCTACAATGAGCAGTTCTTC | TRBV4-3 | once | TRBD1 | TRBJ2-1
CASSLQSAYEQYF | TGTGCCAGCAGCTTACAGTCGGCCTACGAGCAGTACTTC | TRBV7-9 | . | . | TRBJ2-7
CASSSGLYKYF | TGTGCCAGCAGCTCAGGGCTATACAAGTATTTT | TRBV7-9 | . | . | TRBJ2-3
CASSLTGTHSGNTIYF | TGCGCCAGCAGCTTGACGGGGACCCACTCTGGAAACACCATATATTTT | TRBV5-1 | . | . | TRBJ1-3
CASSLQVQETQYF | TGCGCCAGCAGCTTGCAAGTACAAGAGACCCAGTACTTC | TRBV5-1 | . | . | TRBJ2-5